The source of this TCR beta chain is a study of CD8 T cells in ankylosing spondylitis. Study outcomes and limitations: Disease-linked clones bore a CD8+ phenotype, appearing relatively rarely in peripheral blood. A TCR beta motif of several highly homologous variants appeared characteristic of ankylosing spondylitis blood.

TCRdb called the 5' RACE reads again in MiXCR, with one record for every CDR3 protein. The data hold about 750,000 distinct CDR3 sequences, with roughly 20% observed a single time. Notes on this clonotype: Its antigen is currently unknown.

The CDR3 consists of 14 residues. The V segment lost 2 bases and the J segment 4 bases; nucleotides outside the gene matches: 4. The sample was blood, either unsorted or a sorted T cell fraction (not recorded which). The V and J genes are TRBV12-3 or TRBV12-4 and TRBJ2-7; 8 bases are shared with TRBD1. This TCR came from a male donor with ankylosing spondylitis. The CDR3: CASSLSTGGYEQYF. Written as DNA, the CDR3 is TGTGCCAGCAGTTTAAGTACAGGGGGTTACGAGCAGTACTTC.